A single sample is the source of the 14 T cell receptor beta chains below, sequenced in a study of blood T cell repertoires in COVID-19. TCRdb's copy holds only in-frame clones and misses some; the assay was immunoSEQ multiplex PCR. This repertoire shows about 380,000 clones, less than 85% found once; its top ten account for around 3.4%. Sequenced input: peripheral blood. The receptors were gathered from a woman aged 18-35 years with acute or convalescent COVID-19.

The chain links TRBV28 to TRBJ2-6; TRBD1 is a possible D gene (6 bases). Trimming stripped 7 bases from V and 1 base from J, with 14 bases between. Germline CDR1 is MDHEN and CDR2 is SYDVKM. CDR3 length: 16 residues. The CDR3 DNA is TGTGCCAGCACAGGACAGTCCCTTTCTGGGGCCAACGTCCTGACTTTC. The encoded protein is CASTGQSLSGANVLTF.

The rearrangement joins TRBV5-4 to TRBJ2-4; 7 bases are a match to TRBD2. Trimming removed 5 bases from V and 8 bases from J; junction bases left unmatched: 10. The CDR3 has 14 residues. The germline gives CDR1 SGHNT, CDR2 YYREEE (reference sequence). The CDR3 region has the DNA TGTGCCAGCAGTTTCCGATCAGGGAGGGACATTCAGTACTTC. Protein sequence: CASSFRSGRDIQYF.

This chain connects TRBV5-1 to TRBJ2-1; TRBD2 aligns across 11 bases. CDR3 length: 17 residues. Germline CDR1 and CDR2: SGHRS and YFSETQ. V lost 2 bases and J lost 6; bases outside the gene matches: 10. CDR3: CASSFVVGLAGGNEQFF. CDR3 nucleotides: TGCGCCAGCAGCTTTGTTGTTGGGCTAGCGGGGGGCAATGAGCAGTTCTTC.

The V call is TRBV10-3, the J call TRBJ1-3; 8 nucleotides line up with TRBD1. The V segment lost 10 bases and the J segment 7 bases; nucleotides outside the gene matches: 9. Germline CDR1 reads ENHRY; CDR2 reads SYGVKD. The CDR3 has 13 residues. CDR3 sequence: CATQTGVGNTIYF. The DNA of the CDR3 is TGTGCCACTCAGACAGGGGTTGGGAACACCATATATTTT.

This chain uses TRBV6-5 with TRBJ1-3; TRBD1 agrees at 7 bases. The CDR3 totals 15 residues. The V gene's germline CDR1 is MNHEY and CDR2 SVGAGI. Trimming at V came to 4 bases and at J to 4 bases, leaving 7 bases not matched to a gene. Here the CDR3 DNA reads TGTGCCAGCAGTTCGCCGACAGGGACGGGAAACACCATATATTTT. This gives the protein CASSSPTGTGNTIYF.

The chain carries TRBV28 and TRBJ2-7; 11 nucleotides line up with TRBD1. The germline gives CDR1 MDHEN, CDR2 SYDVKM. The CDR3 runs 17 residues. Trimming removed 10 bases from V and 2 bases from J; junction bases left unmatched: 16. The CDR3 nucleotides read TGTGCCACCCTTCCGGGACAGGGGGTAAACCGTCCCTACGAGCAGTACTTC. Translation gives CATLPGQGVNRPYEQYF.

The chain employs TRBV25-1 and TRBJ1-1, with D uncertain. Germline-derived CDR1 and CDR2 are MGHDK and SYGVNS. There are 14 residues in the CDR3. V dropped 8 bases and J dropped 0 bases, with 13 bases sitting between them. CDR3 sequence: CASEDISLNTEAFF. The CDR3 coding sequence is TGTGCCAGCGAAGACATTTCCCTGAACACTGAAGCTTTCTTT.

This clone was recorded only once. This chain connects TRBV27 to TRBJ1-4; 7 bases map to TRBD1. Germline assignment: CDR1 MNHEY and CDR2 SMNVEV (reference sequence). With 2 bases clipped from V and 2 bases from J, the junction kept 5 bases outside the gene matches. The CDR3 spans 16 residues. CDR3 protein: CASSLKPGQTNEKLFF. In DNA, the CDR3 is TGTGCCAGCAGTTTAAAACCGGGACAGACTAATGAAAAACTGTTTTTT.

The chain is built from TRBV24-1 and TRBJ2-2, with 9 bases aligning to TRBD1. This CDR3 region has 16 residues. Germline lookup yields CDR1 KGHDR and CDR2 SFDVKD. V gave up 4 bases and J gave up 0 bases; unmatched junction bases: 2. The CDR3 region is CATSETGGPNTGELFF. The CDR3 DNA is TGTGCCACCAGTGAAACAGGGGGCCCGAACACCGGGGAGCTGTTTTTT.

The V gene is TRBV2, the J gene TRBJ1-1; TRBD1 agrees at 7 bases. Losses at the gene ends were 6 bases for V and 2 bases for J; bases not matched to a gene: 6. This CDR3 comprises 14 residues. Germline assignment: CDR1 SNHLY and CDR2 FYNNEI. The CDR3 is CASSGQATNTEAFF. For the CDR3, the DNA is TGTGCCAGCAGCGGACAGGCGACAAACACTGAAGCTTTCTTT. Full variable domain (remainder filled in from reference TRBV2 and TRBJ1-1): EPEVTQTPSHQVTQMGQEVILRCVPISNHLYFYWYRQILGQKVEFLVSFYNNEISEKSEIFDDQFSVERPDGSNFTLKIRSTKLEDSAMYFCASSGQATNTEAFFGQGTRLTVV.

The chain combines TRBV28 with TRBJ2-5; 7 bases line up with TRBD1. The CDR3 has 14 residues. J gave up 4 bases and V 6 bases, and 8 bases lay outside the gene matches. Germline lookup yields CDR1 MDHEN and CDR2 SYDVKM. CDR3 nucleotide sequence: TGTGCCAGCAGCACGAACGACAGGGTAGAGACCCAGTACTTC. It codes for CASSTNDRVETQYF.

This clone has just a few counts. This chain uses TRBV6-1 with TRBJ1-2, with a tentative D call TRBD1 (6 bases). Germline V gene sequence: CDR1 MNHNS, CDR2 SASEGT. The V gene lost 0 bases and the J gene lost 4 bases, with 9 bases spanning the gap. The CDR3 contains 14 residues. The CDR3 coding sequence is TGTGCCAGCAGTGAAGCAACAGGGATCTATGGCTACACCTTC. The encoded protein is CASSEATGIYGYTF.

A single count supports this clone. This sequence joins TRBV9 and TRBJ1-5; a weak D match, TRBD1 (5 bases). The CDR3 has 15 residues. V lost 4 bases and J lost 5, with 16 bases in between. Germline lookup yields CDR1 SGDLS and CDR2 YYNGEE. The CDR3 region is CASSPLGHLDQPQHF. The DNA of the CDR3 is TGTGCCAGCAGCCCCCTTGGACACCTCGATCAGCCCCAGCATTTT.

The chain joins TRBV2 to TRBJ2-7; TRBD2 is a possible D gene (6 bases). Germline CDR1 reads SNHLY; CDR2 reads FYNNEI. The CDR3 has 14 residues. Trimming pared 3 bases from V and 6 bases from J, leaving 15 bases between. The CDR3, as DNA: TGTGCCAGCAGTGACTCCCGGGAGACTTCCGAGCAGTACTTC. This translates into CASSDSRETSEQYF.